This paragraph covers one T cell receptor beta chain sequence. Germline V gene lookup returns CDR1 MGHRA and CDR2 YSYEKL. The CDR3 has 17 amino acids. V was clipped by 4 bases and J by 0 bases; unmatched bases: 7. This sample is drawn from a study of neoadjuvant anti-PD-1 for oral cavity cancer. Noted time point: after neoadjuvant nivolumab, at surgical resection. Profiling relied on immunoSEQ multiplex PCR, and the TCRdb table lists in-frame clones only, not all of them. The sample yields fewer than 8,000 clones, roughly 62% seen once. The sequencing used PBMCs, collected after nivolumab (anti-PD-1) treatment. This TCR came from a person between 40 and 85 years old with oral cavity squamous cell carcinoma. This chain uses TRBV4-1 with TRBJ1-1; TRBD1 aligns across 11 bases. As DNA, the CDR3 is TGCGCCAGCAGCCGCGGGACAGGGGGTCAGATGAACACTGAAGCTTTCTTT. The encoded protein is CASSRGTGGQMNTEAFF.